Listed here are 9 T cell receptor delta chains from one sample, sequenced in a study of gamma-delta T cells after stem cell transplantation. TCRdb re-analyzed the RT-PCR reads via CATT. This table has about 3,500 delta-chain clones, around 10% appearing once. Sample: gamma-delta T cells. These receptors were taken from a human donor. It is not recorded whose cells these are; they may come from a transplant donor.

This clone has a handful of counts. A junction end diverges from the germline sequence, so it may reflect a read error. V usage is TRDV1 and J usage is TRDJ2; D remains unclear. The V gene's germline CDR1 is TSWWSYY and CDR2 QGS. This CDR3 is 20 amino acids long. CDR3 nucleotide sequence: TGTGCTCTTGAGGAACTCCTCCACGCTCTAACTAAGCCTCTGACAGCACAACTCTTCTTT. Its translation: CALEELLHALTKPLTAQLFF.

By its share, this clone is medium-sized. This chain uses TRDV1 with TRDJ1; D ambiguous. CDR1 and CDR2 (germline): TSWWSYY, QGS. The ends were cut back, 1 base at V and 0 bases at J, with 15 bases in the middle. CDR3 size: 17 residues. CDR3 DNA sequence: TGTGCTCTTGGGGAACCCCTGACTGTCTCGTACACCGATAAACTCATCTTT. Amino acid sequence: CALGEPLTVSYTDKLIF.

This clone was seen a few times. The chain is built from TRDV1 and TRDJ1; 8 positions match TRDD3. The length of the CDR3 is 17 residues. The J segment lost 1 base and the V segment lost 3 bases, leaving 10 bases of the junction unmatched. Germline lookup yields CDR1 TSWWSYY and CDR2 QGS. CDR3: CALGETSGILPTDKLIF. As DNA, the CDR3 is TGTGCTCTTGGGGAGACTTCGGGGATACTACCCACCGATAAACTCATCTTT.

The sample holds a few counts of this clone. This sequence joins TRDV1 and TRDJ1, with 11 bases lining up with TRDD3. Germline CDR1 and CDR2: TSWWSYY and QGS. The CDR3 length is 16 residues. Unmatched junction bases numbered 13, after V lost 8 bases and J lost 5 bases. Written as DNA, the CDR3 is TGTGCTCTTAGGGCCTACTGGGGGATAAATGAGGATAAACTCATCTTT. It specifies CALRAYWGINEDKLIF.

Notes on this clone: This could be a read error, since a much larger clone is one nucleotide away. The J segment is TRDJ1; no V gene was assigned; the listed D gene, TRDD3, was not tested against the DNA. This CDR3 is 19 amino acids long. CDR3 loop: CACDSSLYWWIPQSDKLIF. DNA for the CDR3: TGTGCCTGTGACAGTTCTCTTTACTGGTGGATACCCCAGTCCGATAAACTCATCTTT.

The chain is built from TRDV1 and TRDJ1, with 7 bases identical to TRDD3. The J gene is not listed in TCRdb, so it was assigned here from a DNA match to germline. J was trimmed by 0 bases and V by 3 bases; bases with no gene match: 16. The germline V gene has CDR1 TSWWSYY and CDR2 QGS. The CDR3 extends over 19 amino acids. The CDR3 DNA reads TGTGCTCTTGGGGAGGGTTGGGGGACCCCCAAAAAGTACACCGATAAACTCATCTTT. As protein: CALGEGWGTPKKYTDKLIF.

This clone qualifies as medium-sized. The chain recombines TRDV2 with TRDJ3; TRDD3 matches 8 bases. The trim removed 0 bases at V and 2 bases at J, leaving 14 bases unmatched. CDR3 size: 21 residues. Germline V gives CDR1 GEAIGNYY, CDR2 EKD. In nucleotides, the CDR3 is TGTGCCTGTGACACCAAATGGGGGGATATACCCATAACCTGGGACACCCGACAGATGTTTTTC. It specifies CACDTKWGDIPITWDTRQMFF.

By frequency in the sample, this clone is medium-sized (0.01 to 0.1%). Other DNA sequences of this sample code for an identical CDR3. The chain joins TRDV2 to TRDJ3, with 8 bases identical to TRDD3. The J segment lost 0 bases and the V segment lost 2 bases, leaving 5 bases of the junction unmatched. The CDR3 is made up of 18 amino acids. Germline V gene data show CDR1 as GEAIGNYY and CDR2 as EKD. In DNA form, the CDR3 reads TGTGCCTGTGACAGTACTGGGGGGAGCTCCTGGGACACCCGACAGATGTTTTTC. Translated: CACDSTGGSSWDTRQMFF.

There are a few counts of this clone. V is TRDV1 and J is TRDJ1; 11 bases are shared with TRDD3. Germline values: CDR1 TSWWSYY, CDR2 QGS. The CDR3 has 19 amino acids. V shed 5 bases, J shed 2 bases, and the junction held 16 bases outside the gene matches. This CDR3 reads CALGSLLVSGGYRTDKLIF. CDR3 sequence (DNA): TGTGCTCTTGGGTCCCTCCTAGTGTCTGGGGGATACAGGACCGATAAACTCATCTTT.